Following are 21 T cell receptor beta chains from one sample sequenced in a study of T cell repertoires in cytomegalovirus infection. These receptors' targets are unknown. TCRdb processed the reads anew with MiXCR; each CDR3 protein has one entry. The table shows about 340,000 distinct CDR3 sequences, with around 29% occurring only once. Sequencing used cultured PBMCs, obtained from culture after CMV antigen stimulation. The receptors originated from a human donor in good health (CMV status not recorded). Some clones in this sample may be carry-over from other donors' samples.

This clonotype was seen more than once but under ten times. This chain uses TRBV7-3 with TRBJ1-2; D is uncertain. Germline V gives CDR1 SGHTA, CDR2 FQGTGA. The CDR3 is made up of 13 amino acids. With 5 bases removed from V and 2 bases from J, the gap between germline ends came to 9 bases. Here the CDR3 reads CASSPSKNYGYTF. CDR3 DNA: TGTGCCAGCAGCCCCAGCAAGAACTATGGCTACACCTTC. Full variable domain (outside the CDR3, taken from reference TRBV7-3 and TRBJ1-2): GAGVSQTPSNKVTEKGKYVELRCDPISGHTALYWYRQSLGQGPEFLIYFQGTGAADDSGLPNDRFFAVRPEGSVSTLKIQRTERGDSAVYLCASSPSKNYGYTFGSGTRLTVV.

With regard to this clonotype: At one end the junction does not follow the germline gene, possibly because of a read error. The J gene is TRBJ1-1, the V gene TRBV7-4, with a weak D call TRBD1 (6 bases). The CDR3 loop spans 15 amino acids. Germline-derived CDR1 and CDR2 are SGHVT and SQSDAQ. CDR3 region: CASSLEGGVKTEAFF. The CDR3 bases are TGTGCCAGCAGCTTAGAAGGGGGAGTGAAGACTGAAGCTTTCTTT.

This clonotype was seen only a few times. The chain links TRBV7-2 to TRBJ1-2; D ambiguous. The CDR3 length is 13 residues. V dropped 0 bases and J dropped 8 bases, with 10 bases sitting between them. Germline values: CDR1 SGHTA, CDR2 FQGNSA. CDR3: CASSLALQNGYTF. CDR3 DNA: TGTGCCAGCAGCTTAGCGCTACAGAACGGCTACACCTTC.

The V gene is TRBV7-2, the J gene TRBJ2-1; D perhaps matches TRBD2 (6 bases). CDR1 is SGHTA and CDR2 is FQGNSA in the germline V gene. The CDR3 sequence is 14 residues long. The V and J ends lost 5 bases and 9 bases respectively, with 17 bases between them. The CDR3 region has the DNA TGTGCCAGCAGCCCAAGCCTACTAGCAGCTGAGCAGTTCTTC. Its translation: CASSPSLLAAEQFF.

The rearrangement uses TRBV7-2 and TRBJ2-5; no firm D call. The ends were cut back, 2 bases at V and 3 bases at J, with 10 bases in the middle. The CDR3 totals 14 residues. Germline-derived CDR1 and CDR2 are SGHTA and FQGNSA. Here the CDR3 reads CASSLWTDEETQYF. DNA for the CDR3: TGTGCCAGCAGCTTATGGACCGATGAAGAGACCCAGTACTTC.

This clonotype has ten or more counts. The rearrangement joins TRBV12-3 or TRBV12-4 to TRBJ1-4, with 9 bases matching TRBD1. The CDR3 has 15 residues. V lost 5 bases to trimming and J lost 8 bases; unmatched junction nucleotides: 9. The DNA for the CDR3 is TGTGCCAGCAGTACCCCGGGACAGGGTGGAGAAAAACTGTTTTTT. It specifies CASSTPGQGGEKLFF.

The chain couples TRBV29-1 to TRBJ2-5; D may correspond to TRBD1 or TRBD2 (5 bases each). This CDR3 comprises 13 residues. With 3 bases removed from V and 2 bases from J, the gap between germline ends came to 10 bases. The germline V gene encodes CDR1 SQVTM and CDR2 ANQGSEA. The CDR3 is CSVDGEGQETQYF. As DNA, the CDR3 is TGCAGCGTTGATGGAGAGGGGCAAGAGACCCAGTACTTC.

This clonotype has only a few counts. This chain joins TRBV27 and TRBJ1-3, with D possibly matching TRBD1 (5 bases). Between the trimmed V and J ends, which lost 7 bases and 3 bases, there was a span of 31 bases. Germline lookup yields CDR1 MNHEY and CDR2 SMNVEV (reference sequence). The CDR3 consists of 20 residues. CDR3 protein: CASIILTRIPNPQGGNTIYF. The CDR3 DNA reads as TGTGCCAGCATCATTCTAACCCGGATTCCCAATCCCCAGGGTGGAAACACCATATATTTT.

This clonotype was observed at least ten times. The V and J genes are TRBV12-3 or TRBV12-4 and TRBJ1-1; possibly TRBD1 for D (5 bases). V gave up 5 bases and J gave up 1 base, with 11 bases separating them. The CDR3 has 14 residues. This CDR3 is CASSIRGGNTEAFF. CDR3 sequence (DNA): TGTGCCAGCAGTATCCGGGGGGGGAACACTGAAGCTTTCTTT.

The gene calls are TRBV7-2 and TRBJ1-1; weak D call: TRBD1 (5 bases). V was trimmed by 4 bases and J by 5 bases, leaving 23 bases between them. The germline V gene has CDR1 SGHTA and CDR2 FQGNSA. The CDR3 totals 17 residues. In DNA, the CDR3 is TGTGCCAGCAGCTCCCCCACAGGTCCGGGAAGGGAGACTGAAGCTTTCTTT. As protein: CASSSPTGPGRETEAFF.

The rearrangement links TRBV12-3 or TRBV12-4 to TRBJ2-7; a weak D match, TRBD1 (5 bases). V was cut by 5 bases and J by 0 bases, with 11 bases left in between. This CDR3 contains 14 residues. The CDR3 spells CASSDPGISYEQYF. CDR3 nucleotides: TGTGCCAGCAGTGATCCAGGGATCTCCTACGAGCAGTACTTC.

In this sample, this clonotype turned up many times. V and J are TRBV7-2 and TRBJ1-5; D gene unclear. Trimming stripped 1 base from V and 9 bases from J, with 7 bases between. This CDR3 spans 12 amino acids. Per the germline V gene, CDR1 is SGHTA and CDR2 is FQGNSA. The CDR3 region is CASSLVNGPQHF. As DNA, the CDR3 is TGTGCCAGCAGCTTAGTGAATGGGCCCCAGCATTTT.

Here the CDR3 reads CASSRARAYGYTF. The CDR3 nucleotides are TGTGCCAGCTCCCGGGCCCGGGCCTATGGCTACACCTTC. V is TRBV12-3 or TRBV12-4 and J is TRBJ1-2; D remains ambiguous. Trimming took off 8 bases at V and 4 bases at J, with 14 bases between the two ends. The CDR3 contains 13 residues.

V usage is TRBV19 and J usage is TRBJ2-7; either TRBD1 or TRBD2 may supply D (5 bases each). From germline, CDR1 is LNHDA and CDR2 SQIVND (reference sequence). The CDR3 consists of 14 residues. Trimming removed 7 bases at V and 2 bases at J, with 15 bases between. This CDR3 is CASMGGTKPYEQYF. The CDR3 DNA sequence: TGTGCCAGTATGGGTGGGACGAAACCCTACGAGCAGTACTTC.

This clonotype was counted only a few times. V is TRBV2 and J is TRBJ1-5, with D possibly being TRBD1 (5 bases). The CDR3 extends over 15 amino acids. The germline gives CDR1 SNHLY, CDR2 FYNNEI. The germline V and J ends were trimmed by 1 base and 7 bases, with 14 bases remaining between them. CDR3 protein: CASSEGSVGQQPQHF. CDR3 DNA: TGTGCCAGCAGTGAAGGGTCCGTGGGGCAGCAGCCCCAGCATTTT.

This clonotype is a singleton in its sample. The V gene is TRBV20-1, the J gene TRBJ2-3, with D perhaps TRBD1 (6 bases). Per germline, CDR1 DFQATT and CDR2 SNEGSKA (reference sequence). The CDR3 contains 18 residues. V lost 3 bases to trimming and J lost 2 bases, with 24 bases between them. CDR3 DNA sequence: TGCAGTGCTAGTTGGGATTTGACGGGCAGGGGTTTCACAGATACGCAGTATTTT. Its translation is CSASWDLTGRGFTDTQYF.

This clonotype was counted only a few times. The rearrangement joins TRBV7-9 to TRBJ1-1, with D possibly being TRBD1 (6 bases). V lost 7 bases and J 11 bases, leaving 23 bases between the germline ends. The CDR3 runs 14 residues. CDR1 SEHNR and CDR2 FQNEAQ come from the germline V gene (reference sequence). The CDR3 is CASTIPGGRFSAFF. The CDR3 coding sequence is TGTGCCAGCACCATCCCTGGGGGCAGATTTTCGGCTTTCTTT.

This clonotype turned up a few times. The rearrangement joins TRBV10-3 to TRBJ2-1; 8 bases align to TRBD1. J lost 0 bases, V lost 3 bases, and 4 bases had no gene match. This CDR3 has 16 residues. CDR1 and CDR2 from the germline V gene are ENHRY and SYGVKD. CDR3 protein: CAISDSTGASYNEQFF. In DNA form, the CDR3 reads TGTGCCATCAGTGACTCGACAGGGGCCTCCTACAATGAGCAGTTCTTC.

The V and J genes are TRBV10-3 and TRBJ2-3, with 9 nucleotides matching TRBD2. V lost 10 bases and J lost 5; bases outside the gene matches: 10. Germline V gene data show CDR1 as ENHRY and CDR2 as SYGVKD. The length of the CDR3 is 14 residues. This chain's CDR3 is CATQRGANGDTQYF. CDR3 bases: TGTGCCACCCAGCGGGGGGCTAACGGAGATACGCAGTATTTT.

The CDR3 nucleotides read TGTGCCAGCAGCCCCGCTGTAGGGGCAAACGCTGAAGCTTTCTTT. This sequence encodes CASSPAVGANAEAFF. The gene calls are TRBV7-2 and TRBJ1-1; D is perhaps TRBD1 (5 bases). The CDR3 has 15 amino acids. V gave up 5 bases and J gave up 6 bases, with 19 bases separating them. CDR1 is SGHTA and CDR2 is FQGNSA in the germline V gene.

The chain links TRBV18 to TRBJ2-7; TRBD1 matches at 12 bases. V was pared by 5 bases and J by 3 bases, with 5 bases of the junction left unmatched. Per germline, CDR1 KGHSH and CDR2 LQKENI. The CDR3 has 15 residues. The CDR3 region is CASSTGTGGGYEQYF. CDR3 nucleotides: TGTGCCAGCTCAACAGGGACAGGGGGCGGCTACGAGCAGTACTTC.